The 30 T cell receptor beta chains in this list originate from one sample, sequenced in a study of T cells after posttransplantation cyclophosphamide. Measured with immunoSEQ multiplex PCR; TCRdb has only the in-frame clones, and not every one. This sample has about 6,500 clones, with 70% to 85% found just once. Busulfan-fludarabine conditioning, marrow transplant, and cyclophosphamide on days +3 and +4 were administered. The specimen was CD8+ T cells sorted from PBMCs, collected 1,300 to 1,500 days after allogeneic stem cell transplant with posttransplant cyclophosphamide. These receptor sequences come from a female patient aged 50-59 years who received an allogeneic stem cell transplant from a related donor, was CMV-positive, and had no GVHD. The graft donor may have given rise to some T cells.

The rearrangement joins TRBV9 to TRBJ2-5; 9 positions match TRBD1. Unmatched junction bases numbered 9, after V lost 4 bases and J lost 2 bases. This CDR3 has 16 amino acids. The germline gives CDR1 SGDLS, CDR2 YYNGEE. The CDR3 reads CASSSRQGEFQETQYF. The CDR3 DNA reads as TGTGCCAGCAGCTCCCGACAGGGGGAATTTCAAGAGACCCAGTACTTC. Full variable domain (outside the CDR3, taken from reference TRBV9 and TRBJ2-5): DSGVTQTPKHLITATGQRVTLRCSPRSGDLSVYWYQQSLDQGLQFLIQYYNGEERAKGNILERFSAQQFPDLHSELNLSSLELGDSALYFCASSSRQGEFQETQYFGPGTRLLVL.

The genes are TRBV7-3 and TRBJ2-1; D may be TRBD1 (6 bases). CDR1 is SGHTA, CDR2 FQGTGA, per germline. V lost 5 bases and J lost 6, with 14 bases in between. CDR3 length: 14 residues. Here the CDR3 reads CASSLLSRGNEQFF. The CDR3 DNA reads TGTGCCAGCAGCCTCTTGTCCAGGGGCAATGAGCAGTTCTTC. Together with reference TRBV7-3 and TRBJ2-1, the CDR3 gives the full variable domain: GAGVSQTPSNKVTEKGKYVELRCDPISGHTALYWYRQSLGQGPEFLIYFQGTGAADDSGLPNDRFFAVRPEGSVSTLKIQRTERGDSAVYLCASSLLSRGNEQFFGPGTRLTVL.

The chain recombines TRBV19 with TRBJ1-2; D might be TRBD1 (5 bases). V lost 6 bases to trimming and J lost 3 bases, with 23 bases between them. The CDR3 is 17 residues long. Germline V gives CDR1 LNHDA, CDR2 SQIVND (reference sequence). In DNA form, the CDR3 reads TGTGCCAGTAGCCTGAGGACATCTGTATTTCTCCACTATGGCTACACCTTC. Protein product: CASSLRTSVFLHYGYTF.

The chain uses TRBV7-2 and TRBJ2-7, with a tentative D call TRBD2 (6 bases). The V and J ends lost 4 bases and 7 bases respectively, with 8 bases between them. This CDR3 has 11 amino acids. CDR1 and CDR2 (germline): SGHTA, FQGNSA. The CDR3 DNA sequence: TGTGCCAGCAGCTGGGGACTTGAGCAGTACTTC. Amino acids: CASSWGLEQYF.

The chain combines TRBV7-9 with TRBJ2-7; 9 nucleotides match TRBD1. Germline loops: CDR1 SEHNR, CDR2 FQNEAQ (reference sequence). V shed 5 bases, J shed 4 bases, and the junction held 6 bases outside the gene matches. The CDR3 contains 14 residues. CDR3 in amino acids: CASSQGQGFYEQYF. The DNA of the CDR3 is TGTGCCAGCAGCCAAGGACAGGGGTTTTACGAGCAGTACTTC.

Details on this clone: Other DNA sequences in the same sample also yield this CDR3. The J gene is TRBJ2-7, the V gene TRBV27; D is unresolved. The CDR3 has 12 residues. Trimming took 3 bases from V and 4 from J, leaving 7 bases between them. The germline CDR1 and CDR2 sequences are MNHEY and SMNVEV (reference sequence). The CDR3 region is CASSLSGYEQYF. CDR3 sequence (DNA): TGTGCCAGCAGTTTGTCCGGGTACGAGCAGTACTTC.

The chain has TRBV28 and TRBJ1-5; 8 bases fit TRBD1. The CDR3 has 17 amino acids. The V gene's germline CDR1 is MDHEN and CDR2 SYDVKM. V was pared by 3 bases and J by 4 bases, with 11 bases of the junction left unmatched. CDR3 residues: CASSFPRQGQGNQPQHF. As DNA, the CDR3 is TGTGCCAGCAGTTTCCCCCGACAGGGGCAGGGGAATCAGCCCCAGCATTTT. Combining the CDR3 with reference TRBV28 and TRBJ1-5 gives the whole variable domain DVKVTQSSRYLVKRTGEKVFLECVQDMDHENMFWYRQDPGLGLRLIYFSYDVKMKEKGDIPEGYSVSREKKERFSLILESASTNQTSMYLCASSFPRQGQGNQPQHFGDGTRLSIL.

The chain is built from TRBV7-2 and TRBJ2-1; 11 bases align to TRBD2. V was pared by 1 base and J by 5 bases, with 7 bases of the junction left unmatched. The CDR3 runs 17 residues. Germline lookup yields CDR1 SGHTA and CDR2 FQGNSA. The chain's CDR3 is CASSLGGGLAEDNEQFF. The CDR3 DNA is TGTGCCAGCAGCTTAGGGGGGGGACTAGCGGAAGACAATGAGCAGTTCTTC.

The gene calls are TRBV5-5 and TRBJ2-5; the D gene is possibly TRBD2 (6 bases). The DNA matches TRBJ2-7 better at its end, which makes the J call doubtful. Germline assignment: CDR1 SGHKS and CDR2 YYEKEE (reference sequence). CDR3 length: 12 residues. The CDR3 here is CASYPGGDEQYF. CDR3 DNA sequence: TGTGCCAGCTACCCCGGCGGGGACGAGCAGTACTTC.

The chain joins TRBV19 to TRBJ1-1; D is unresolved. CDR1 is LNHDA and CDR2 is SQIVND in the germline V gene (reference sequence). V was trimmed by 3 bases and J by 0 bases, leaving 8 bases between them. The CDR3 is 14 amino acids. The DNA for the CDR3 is TGTGCCAGTAGTATGGGCCCCCTGAACACTGAAGCTTTCTTT. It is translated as CASSMGPLNTEAFF.

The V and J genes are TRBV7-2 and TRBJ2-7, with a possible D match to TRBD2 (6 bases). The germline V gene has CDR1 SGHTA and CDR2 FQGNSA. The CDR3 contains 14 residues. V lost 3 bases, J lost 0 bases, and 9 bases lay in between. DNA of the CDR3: TGTGCCAGCAGCTTCGCGGGAAGCTCCTACGAGCAGTACTTC. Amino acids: CASSFAGSSYEQYF.

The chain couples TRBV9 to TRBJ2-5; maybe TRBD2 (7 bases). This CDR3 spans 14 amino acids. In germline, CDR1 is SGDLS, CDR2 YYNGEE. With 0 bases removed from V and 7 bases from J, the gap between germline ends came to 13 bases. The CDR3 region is CASSVDIGGGTQYF. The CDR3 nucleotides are TGTGCCAGCAGCGTAGATATAGGGGGGGGGACCCAGTACTTC.

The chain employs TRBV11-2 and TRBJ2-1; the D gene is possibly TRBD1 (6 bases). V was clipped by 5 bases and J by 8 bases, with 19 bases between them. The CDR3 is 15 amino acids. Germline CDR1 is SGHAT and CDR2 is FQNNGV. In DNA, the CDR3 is TGTGCCAGCAGCATGGCCGGGACATTGTTGGATGAGCAGTTCTTC. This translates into CASSMAGTLLDEQFF. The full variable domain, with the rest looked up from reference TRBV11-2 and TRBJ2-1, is EAGVAQSPRYKIIEKRQSVAFWCNPISGHATLYWYQQILGQGPKLLIQFQNNGVVDDSQLPKDRFSAERLKGVDSTLKIQPAKLEDSAVYLCASSMAGTLLDEQFFGPGTRLTVL.

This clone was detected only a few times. As DNA, the CDR3 is TGTGCCAGCAGCTTAGTTGGGGGGGAAGCTTTCTTT. Protein sequence: CASSLVGGEAFF. The chain is built from TRBV7-9 and TRBJ1-1; D possibly corresponds to TRBD1 (5 bases). Trimming pared 1 base from V and 8 bases from J, leaving 8 bases between. The germline CDR1 and CDR2 sequences are SEHNR and FQNEAQ (reference sequence). The CDR3 is made up of 12 amino acids.

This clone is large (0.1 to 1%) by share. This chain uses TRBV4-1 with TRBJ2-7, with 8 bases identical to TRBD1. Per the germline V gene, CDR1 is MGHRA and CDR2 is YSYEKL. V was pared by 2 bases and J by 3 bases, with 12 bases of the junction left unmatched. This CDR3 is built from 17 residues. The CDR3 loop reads CASSQRPSLDRVYEQYF. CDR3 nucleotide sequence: TGCGCCAGCAGCCAAAGGCCCAGCCTGGACAGGGTCTACGAGCAGTACTTC.

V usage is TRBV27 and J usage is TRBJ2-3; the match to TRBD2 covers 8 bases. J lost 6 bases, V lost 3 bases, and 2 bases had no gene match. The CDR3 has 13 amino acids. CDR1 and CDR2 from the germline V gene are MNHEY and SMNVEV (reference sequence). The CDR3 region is CASSFGLADTQYF. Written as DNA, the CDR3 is TGTGCCAGCAGTTTTGGACTAGCCGATACGCAGTATTTT.

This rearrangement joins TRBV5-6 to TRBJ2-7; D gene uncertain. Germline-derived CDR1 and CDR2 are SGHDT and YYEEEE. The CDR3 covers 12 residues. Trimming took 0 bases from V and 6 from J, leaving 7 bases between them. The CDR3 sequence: CASSLGFREQYF. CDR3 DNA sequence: TGTGCCAGCAGCTTGGGTTTTCGCGAGCAGTACTTC. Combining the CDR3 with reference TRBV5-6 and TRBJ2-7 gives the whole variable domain DAGVTQSPTHLIKTRGQQVTLRCSPKSGHDTVSWYQQALGQGPQFIFQYYEEEERQRGNFPDRFSGHQFPNYSSELNVNALLLGDSALYLCASSLGFREQYFGPGTRLTVT.

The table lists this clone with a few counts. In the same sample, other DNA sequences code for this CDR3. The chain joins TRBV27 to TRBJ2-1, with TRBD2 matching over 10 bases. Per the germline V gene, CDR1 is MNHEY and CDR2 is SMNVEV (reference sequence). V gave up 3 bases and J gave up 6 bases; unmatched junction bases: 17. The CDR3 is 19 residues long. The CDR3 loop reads CASSFIIPQAGGFGNEQFF. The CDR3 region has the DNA TGTGCCAGCAGTTTCATTATACCCCAAGCGGGAGGGTTTGGCAATGAGCAGTTCTTC.

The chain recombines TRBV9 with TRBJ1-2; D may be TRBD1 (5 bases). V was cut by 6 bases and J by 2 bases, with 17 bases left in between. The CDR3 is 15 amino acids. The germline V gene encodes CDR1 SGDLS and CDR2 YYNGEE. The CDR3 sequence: CASTFSPGLNYGYTF. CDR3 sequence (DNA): TGTGCCAGCACCTTTAGTCCGGGACTGAACTATGGCTACACCTTC.

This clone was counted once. The CDR3 DNA follows: TGCGCCAGCAGCCAAGATCGACACGACACTGAAGCTTTCTTT. Translation gives CASSQDRHDTEAFF. The chain joins TRBV4-3 to TRBJ1-1; no definite D call. CDR3 length: 14 residues. Germline V gene data show CDR1 as LGHNA and CDR2 as YSLEER. V lost 0 bases, J lost 3 bases, and 8 bases lay in between.

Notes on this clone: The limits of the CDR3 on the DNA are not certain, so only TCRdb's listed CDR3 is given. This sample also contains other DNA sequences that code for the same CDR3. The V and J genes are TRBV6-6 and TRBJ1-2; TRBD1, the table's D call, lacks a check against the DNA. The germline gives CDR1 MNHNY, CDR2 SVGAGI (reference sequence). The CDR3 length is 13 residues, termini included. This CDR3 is CASAFGTGAGYTF.

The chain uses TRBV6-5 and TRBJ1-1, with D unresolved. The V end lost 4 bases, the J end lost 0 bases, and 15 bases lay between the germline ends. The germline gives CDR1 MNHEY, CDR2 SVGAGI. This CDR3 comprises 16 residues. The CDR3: CASSWGVRSMNTEAFF. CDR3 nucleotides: TGTGCCAGCAGTTGGGGAGTTAGATCCATGAACACTGAAGCTTTCTTT.

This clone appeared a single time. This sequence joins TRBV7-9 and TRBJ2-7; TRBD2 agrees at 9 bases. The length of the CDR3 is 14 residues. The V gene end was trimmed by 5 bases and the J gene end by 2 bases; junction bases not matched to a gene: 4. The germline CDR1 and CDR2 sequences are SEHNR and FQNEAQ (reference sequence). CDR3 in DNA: TGTGCCAGCAGCGTTAGCGGGAGTGCCTACGAGCAGTACTTC. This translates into CASSVSGSAYEQYF.

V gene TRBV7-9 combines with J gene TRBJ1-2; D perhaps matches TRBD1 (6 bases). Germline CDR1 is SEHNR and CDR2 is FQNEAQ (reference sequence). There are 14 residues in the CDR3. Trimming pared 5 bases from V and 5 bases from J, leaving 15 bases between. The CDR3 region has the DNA TGTGCCAGCAGCCACGCGGACAGCCGATATGGCTACACCTTC. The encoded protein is CASSHADSRYGYTF.

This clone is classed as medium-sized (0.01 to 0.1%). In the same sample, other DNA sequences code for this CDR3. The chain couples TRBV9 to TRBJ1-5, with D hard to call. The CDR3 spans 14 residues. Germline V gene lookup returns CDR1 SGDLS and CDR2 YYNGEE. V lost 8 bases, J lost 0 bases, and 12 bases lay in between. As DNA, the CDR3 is TGTGCCAGTGGAACAGCGGATAGCAATCAGCCCCAGCATTTT. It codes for CASGTADSNQPQHF. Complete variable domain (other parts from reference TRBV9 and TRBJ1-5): DSGVTQTPKHLITATGQRVTLRCSPRSGDLSVYWYQQSLDQGLQFLIQYYNGEERAKGNILERFSAQQFPDLHSELNLSSLELGDSALYFCASGTADSNQPQHFGDGTRLSIL.

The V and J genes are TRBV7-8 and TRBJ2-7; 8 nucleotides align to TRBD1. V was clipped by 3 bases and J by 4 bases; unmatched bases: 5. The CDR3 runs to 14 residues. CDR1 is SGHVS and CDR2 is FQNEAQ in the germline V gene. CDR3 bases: TGTGCCAGCAGCTTCGGACAGGGTACATACGAGCAGTACTTC. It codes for CASSFGQGTYEQYF.

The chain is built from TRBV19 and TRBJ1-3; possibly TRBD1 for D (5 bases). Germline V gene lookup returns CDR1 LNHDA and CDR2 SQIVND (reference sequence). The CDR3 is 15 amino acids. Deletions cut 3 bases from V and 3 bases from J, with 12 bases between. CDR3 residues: CASSILGQIGNTIYF. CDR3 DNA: TGTGCCAGTAGTATTTTAGGACAAATTGGAAACACCATATATTTT.

The DNA of the CDR3 is TGCGCCAGCAGCTTGGGGACTAGCGCCTACGAGCAGTACTTC. Amino acid sequence: CASSLGTSAYEQYF. The chain employs TRBV5-1 and TRBJ2-7, with TRBD2 identical over 9 bases. Germline CDR1 SGHRS, CDR2 YFSETQ. The V and J ends lost 0 bases and 2 bases, in that order; junction bases with no gene match: 0. The CDR3 is 14 residues long.

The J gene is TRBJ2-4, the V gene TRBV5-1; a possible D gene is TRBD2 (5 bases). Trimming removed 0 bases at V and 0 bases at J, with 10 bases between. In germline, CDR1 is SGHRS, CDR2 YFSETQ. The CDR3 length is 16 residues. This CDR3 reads CASSLAGFLAKNIQYF. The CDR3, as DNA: TGCGCCAGCAGCTTGGCGGGATTTTTAGCCAAAAACATTCAGTACTTC. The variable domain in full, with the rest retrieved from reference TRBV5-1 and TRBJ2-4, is KAGVTQTPRYLIKTRGQQVTLSCSPISGHRSVSWYQQTPGQGLQFLFEYFSETQRNKGNFPGRFSGRQFSNSRSEMNVSTLELGDSALYLCASSLAGFLAKNIQYFGAGTRLSVL.

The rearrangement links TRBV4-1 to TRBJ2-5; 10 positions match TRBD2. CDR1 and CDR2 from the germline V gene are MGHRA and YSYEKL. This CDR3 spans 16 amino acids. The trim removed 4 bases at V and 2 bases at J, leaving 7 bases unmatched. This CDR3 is CASSLWTSGDQETQYF. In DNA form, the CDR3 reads TGCGCCAGCAGCCTCTGGACTAGCGGAGATCAAGAGACCCAGTACTTC.